The 32 T cell receptor beta chains below come from one sample, sequenced in a study of OX40 agonist ivuxolimab in advanced cancers. Profiled with immunoSEQ multiplex PCR; TCRdb holds only in-frame clones, not every one. Counted here are 95,000 to 110,000 clones, 80% to 95% occurring once; the ten biggest clones make up roughly 1.2%. The source was CD4+ or CD8+ T cells sorted from blood, collected in a trial of the OX40 agonist ivuxolimab. The receptors were sampled from an adult with an advanced solid tumor such as melanoma, head and neck, liver or kidney cancer.

V usage is TRBV30 and J usage is TRBJ2-7; D might be TRBD1 (6 bases). This CDR3 comprises 13 residues. V was cut by 1 base and J by 2 bases, with 9 bases left in between. Germline lookup yields CDR1 GTSNPN and CDR2 SVGIG (reference sequence). The DNA for the CDR3 is TGTGCCTGGAGTGAGGGGGACCCCTACGAGCAGTACTTC. Translation gives CAWSEGDPYEQYF. The complete variable domain, with remaining parts taken from reference TRBV30 and TRBJ2-7, reads SQTIHQWPATLVQPVGSPLSLECTVEGTSNPNLYWYRQAAGRGLQLLFYSVGIGQISSEVPQNLSASRPQDRQFILSSKKLLLSDSGFYLCAWSEGDPYEQYFGPGTRLTVT.

The chain carries TRBV28 and TRBJ1-4, with 9 bases that match TRBD1. The CDR3 sequence is 14 residues long. The V gene's germline CDR1 is MDHEN and CDR2 SYDVKM. V was pared by 7 bases and J by 6 bases, with 6 bases of the junction left unmatched. The CDR3 coding sequence is TGTGCCAGCACACCCGGGACAGGGTATGAAAAACTGTTTTTT. It is translated as CASTPGTGYEKLFF.

This chain joins TRBV6-9 and TRBJ1-5, with TRBD1 as a possible D gene (6 bases). The germline V gene has CDR1 MNHGY and CDR2 SVAAGI. The CDR3 totals 16 residues. V lost 0 bases and J 6 bases, leaving 15 bases between the germline ends. CDR3 nucleotides: TGTGCCAGCAGTTATTCAGGCAGGGGAGGGAGTCAGCCCCAGCATTTT. This codes for CASSYSGRGGSQPQHF.

The chain joins TRBV7-3 to TRBJ1-6; 10 bases fit TRBD1. CDR1 is SGHTA, CDR2 FQGTGA, per germline. This CDR3 contains 15 residues. V lost 0 bases, J lost 7 bases, and 0 bases stayed unmatched. The chain's CDR3 is CASSLTGQGNSPLHF. DNA of the CDR3: TGTGCCAGCAGCTTAACGGGACAGGGGAATTCACCCCTCCACTTT.

This clone appeared a few times. V gene TRBV7-9 combines with J gene TRBJ2-5; 7 nucleotides agree with TRBD1. The DNA end is a closer match to TRBJ2-7, so the J assignment may be wrong. CDR1 and CDR2 (germline): SEHNR, FQNEAQ (reference sequence). This CDR3 region has 14 residues. CDR3 in DNA: TGTGCCAGCATCAAAGAGGGACAGTCCTACGAGCAGTACTTC. Encoded protein: CASIKEGQSYEQYF.

This sequence joins TRBV18 and TRBJ2-7; weak D call: TRBD1 (6 bases). There are 13 residues in the CDR3. From germline, CDR1 is KGHSH and CDR2 LQKENI. The V gene lost 0 bases and the J gene lost 7 bases, with 10 bases spanning the gap. The CDR3 DNA reads TGTGCCAGCTCACCACCGACAGGTTATGAGCAGTACTTC. This sequence encodes CASSPPTGYEQYF.

This rearrangement joins TRBV15 to TRBJ2-5; 8 bases fit TRBD2. The CDR3 spans 15 residues. Trimming took 8 bases from V and 4 from J; bases not matched to a gene: 12. Germline values: CDR1 LNHNV, CDR2 YYDKDF (reference sequence). DNA for the CDR3: TGTGCCACCGGGGGTAACAGCGGGAGCGGAGAGACCCAGTACTTC. This sequence encodes CATGGNSGSGETQYF.

The chain recombines TRBV18 with TRBJ2-2; TRBD2 matches at 10 bases. The CDR3 contains 19 residues. V shed 6 bases, J shed 0 bases, and the junction held 13 bases outside the gene matches. Germline assignment: CDR1 KGHSH and CDR2 LQKENI. CDR3 region: CASSGLAGVGTTNTGELFF. Here the CDR3 DNA reads TGTGCCAGCTCCGGGCTAGCGGGAGTCGGGACCACGAACACCGGGGAGCTGTTTTTT.

The rearrangement links TRBV7-3 to TRBJ2-6; the D call may be TRBD1 or TRBD2 (5 bases each). Germline V gene sequence: CDR1 SGHTA, CDR2 FQGTGA. Trimming removed 5 bases from V and 1 base from J, with 15 bases in between. This CDR3 region has 17 residues. As DNA, the CDR3 is TGTGCCAGCAGCGGCTCGGGACGGCCGTCTGGGGCCAACGTCCTGACTTTC. This encodes CASSGSGRPSGANVLTF.

The rearrangement uses TRBV4-1 and TRBJ2-7; 11 positions agree with TRBD2. Unmatched junction bases numbered 7, after V lost 5 bases and J lost 4 bases. Per the germline V gene, CDR1 is MGHRA and CDR2 is YSYEKL. This CDR3 contains 15 residues. The CDR3 nucleotides are TGCGCCAGCAGCATAACTAGCGGGAGTCCGTACGAGCAGTACTTC. Protein: CASSITSGSPYEQYF.

CDR3 DNA: TGTGCCAGTAGTCAGGGGAATGAAAAACTGTTTTTT. As protein: CASSQGNEKLFF. The chain couples TRBV19 to TRBJ1-4, with D tentatively TRBD1 (6 bases). There are 12 residues in the CDR3. Germline CDR1 and CDR2: LNHDA and SQIVND (reference sequence). Trimming shortened V by 5 bases and J by 5 bases, and 6 bases separated the two germline ends.

V is TRBV5-1 and J is TRBJ2-1; tentatively, D is TRBD2 (6 bases). This CDR3 spans 14 amino acids. Trimming pared 3 bases from V and 7 bases from J, leaving 14 bases between. The germline CDR1 and CDR2 sequences are SGHRS and YFSETQ. CDR3 DNA: TGCGCCAGCAGCTCGCGGGATAGTTGGAATGAGCAGTTCTTC. Translated, it gives CASSSRDSWNEQFF.

The rearrangement uses TRBV27 and TRBJ2-1, with D unclear. The CDR3 consists of 16 residues. Germline CDR1 MNHEY, CDR2 SMNVEV (reference sequence). Trimming removed 3 bases at V and 0 bases at J, with 12 bases between. CDR3 in amino acids: CASSFLMRSSYNEQFF. The DNA for the CDR3 is TGTGCCAGCAGTTTCCTAATGCGGAGCTCCTACAATGAGCAGTTCTTC.

This chain links TRBV7-9 with TRBJ1-4; the D gene is possibly TRBD1 (5 bases). V lost 7 bases and J 6 bases, leaving 15 bases between the germline ends. The CDR3 contains 14 residues. In germline, CDR1 is SEHNR, CDR2 FQNEAQ (reference sequence). CDR3 loop: CASTPGRIHEKLFF. DNA for the CDR3: TGTGCCAGCACCCCGGGACGGATTCATGAAAAACTGTTTTTT. Supplemented by reference TRBV7-9 and TRBJ1-4, the full variable domain reads DTGVSQNPRHKITKRGQNVTFRCDPISEHNRLYWYRQTLGQGPEFLTYFQNEAQLEKSRLLSDRFSAERPKGSFSTLEIQRTEQGDSAMYLCASTPGRIHEKLFFGSGTQLSVL.

The chain couples TRBV28 to TRBJ2-1; 12 bases are a match to TRBD2. The V gene end was trimmed by 3 bases and the J gene end by 5 bases; junction bases not matched to a gene: 8. Germline values: CDR1 MDHEN, CDR2 SYDVKM. The CDR3 is 17 amino acids. CDR3 loop: CASSFTSLAGGNNEQFF. DNA for the CDR3: TGTGCCAGCAGTTTCACGTCACTAGCGGGAGGCAACAATGAGCAGTTCTTC.

V and J are TRBV5-1 and TRBJ2-7; either TRBD1 or TRBD2 may supply D (5 bases each). Between the trimmed V and J ends, which lost 3 bases and 6 bases, there was a span of 10 bases. Germline CDR1 SGHRS, CDR2 YFSETQ. CDR3 length equals 12 residues. The CDR3 DNA reads as TGCGCCAGCAGCTCCCAAGGGACCGAGCAGTACTTC. Its protein is CASSSQGTEQYF.

The V call is TRBV19, the J call TRBJ2-2; 12 positions agree with TRBD2. CDR1 is LNHDA and CDR2 is SQIVND in the germline V gene (reference sequence). The CDR3 contains 16 residues. The V segment lost 5 bases and the J segment 5 bases; nucleotides outside the gene matches: 6. This CDR3 reads CASSVLTSGRTGELFF. The CDR3 DNA reads as TGTGCCAGTAGTGTTCTGACTAGCGGGAGAACCGGGGAGCTGTTTTTT.

The J gene is TRBJ1-1, the V gene TRBV21-1. TRBV21-1 is reported as a pseudogene. This CDR3 is built from 16 residues. The CDR3, as DNA: TGTGCCAGCAGCAAAGCGTGGCAGGGGGGGGACACTGAAGCTTTCTTT. The encoded protein is CASSKAWQGGDTEAFF.

The V and J genes are TRBV28 and TRBJ1-2; TRBD1 agrees at 7 bases. V lost 5 bases and J lost 6; bases outside the gene matches: 6. The CDR3 runs 13 residues. Germline V gene data show CDR1 as MDHEN and CDR2 as SYDVKM. The CDR3 loop reads CASSPTGVDGYTF. In DNA, the CDR3 is TGTGCCAGCAGTCCTACAGGGGTCGATGGCTACACCTTC.

The V and J genes are TRBV7-2 and TRBJ2-7; 14 nucleotides line up with TRBD2. In germline, CDR1 is SGHTA, CDR2 FQGNSA. The CDR3 is 17 amino acids. With V trimmed by 1 base and J by 4 bases, 6 bases remained unmatched. The chain's CDR3 is CASSLVSGTSGRYEQYF. CDR3 nucleotide sequence: TGTGCCAGCAGCTTAGTCTCCGGGACTAGCGGGAGATACGAGCAGTACTTC.

The chain carries TRBV6-5 and TRBJ2-7; D is ambiguous. Germline CDR1 is MNHEY and CDR2 is SVGAGI. V dropped 2 bases and J dropped 0 bases, with 11 bases sitting between them. CDR3 size: 15 residues. Here the CDR3 reads CASSYGRLSSYEQYF. DNA for the CDR3: TGTGCCAGCAGTTACGGTCGGCTGAGCTCCTACGAGCAGTACTTC.

V gene TRBV7-3 combines with J gene TRBJ2-1, with 8 bases identical to TRBD2. The germline V gene has CDR1 SGHTA and CDR2 FQGTGA. The CDR3 is 15 amino acids. V lost 1 base and J lost 9; bases outside the gene matches: 8. CDR3 in DNA: TGTGCCAGCAGCTTAAGGGCGGGAGGCCGGGGTGAGCAGTTCTTC. It is translated as CASSLRAGGRGEQFF.

The chain employs TRBV27 and TRBJ2-7, with 11 bases lining up with TRBD1. This CDR3 comprises 18 residues. V lost 3 bases, J lost 3 bases, and 13 bases stayed unmatched. CDR1 MNHEY and CDR2 SMNVEV come from the germline V gene (reference sequence). In nucleotides, the CDR3 is TGTGCCAGCAGTTTGTTGGGACAGGGGGAGAGTGGGGACTACGAGCAGTACTTC. Its protein product is CASSLLGQGESGDYEQYF.

The chain uses TRBV9 and TRBJ2-7, with 7 bases that match TRBD1. Per the germline V gene, CDR1 is SGDLS and CDR2 is YYNGEE. The junction had 3 bases not matched to a gene; V was cut back by 0 bases and J by 3 bases. The CDR3 has 14 residues. This CDR3 reads CASSVEGTDYEQYF. DNA for the CDR3: TGTGCCAGCAGCGTAGAGGGGACAGACTACGAGCAGTACTTC. The variable domain in full, with the rest retrieved from reference TRBV9 and TRBJ2-7, is DSGVTQTPKHLITATGQRVTLRCSPRSGDLSVYWYQQSLDQGLQFLIQYYNGEERAKGNILERFSAQQFPDLHSELNLSSLELGDSALYFCASSVEGTDYEQYFGPGTRLTVT.

This rearrangement joins TRBV6-6 to TRBJ2-2; D gene unclear. Germline CDR1 is MNHNY and CDR2 is SVGAGI (reference sequence). V was cut by 6 bases and J by 6 bases, with 11 bases left in between. CDR3 length: 13 residues. CDR3 coding DNA: TGTGCCAGCAGGGTTGCAGGAGCCGGGGAGCTGTTTTTT. Translation: CASRVAGAGELFF.

The rearrangement uses TRBV7-2 and TRBJ2-3, with D possibly matching TRBD1 (5 bases). CDR3 size: 15 residues. V lost 2 bases and J 0 bases, leaving 9 bases between the germline ends. CDR1 and CDR2 (germline): SGHTA, FQGNSA. The CDR3 spells CASSLRQGSTDTQYF. The CDR3, as DNA: TGTGCCAGCAGCTTACGCCAGGGCAGCACAGATACGCAGTATTTT.

The V call is TRBV27, the J call TRBJ2-7, with 8 bases aligning to TRBD2. The V gene's germline CDR1 is MNHEY and CDR2 SMNVEV (reference sequence). The CDR3 loop spans 18 amino acids. The V gene end was trimmed by 2 bases and the J gene end by 1 base; junction bases not matched to a gene: 13. In DNA form, the CDR3 reads TGTGCCAGCAGTTTAGCCCCTCCGGCAGGGACTAGTTCCTACGAGCAGTACTTC. Its translation: CASSLAPPAGTSSYEQYF.

As regards this clone: The junction shows a germline mismatch at one end, possibly a read error. This chain links TRBV28 with TRBJ2-7; possible D gene TRBD1, 6 bases. Germline V gene lookup returns CDR1 MDHEN and CDR2 SYDVKM. The CDR3 covers 11 residues. The CDR3 loop reads CASSGTGFSNF. The CDR3 nucleotides read TGTGCCAGCAGCGGAACAGGGTTCTCCAACTTC.

The rearrangement joins TRBV7-3 to TRBJ2-2; D gene uncertain. From germline, CDR1 is SGHTA and CDR2 FQGTGA. Trimming pared 6 bases from V and 5 bases from J, leaving 16 bases between. The CDR3 is 15 amino acids. CDR3 sequence: CASSLGTVETGELFF. CDR3 nucleotide sequence: TGTGCCAGCAGTTTGGGTACGGTCGAGACCGGGGAGCTGTTTTTT.

This clone came up once. The chain employs TRBV6-1 and TRBJ2-7; 13 bases align to TRBD2. The CDR3 sequence is 16 residues long. The germline V gene encodes CDR1 MNHNS and CDR2 SASEGT. Trimming removed 2 bases from V and 3 bases from J; junction bases left unmatched: 4. The DNA for the CDR3 is TGTGCCAGCAGTGAACCCGGGACTAGCGGGGTCTACGAGCAGTACTTC. Translating gives CASSEPGTSGVYEQYF.

The chain recombines TRBV9 with TRBJ2-1; the D call may be TRBD1 or TRBD2 (7 bases each). The CDR3 runs 15 residues. Germline CDR1 and CDR2: SGDLS and YYNGEE. The V gene lost 4 bases and the J gene lost 9 bases, with 20 bases spanning the gap. CDR3 in DNA: TGTGCCAGCAGCCCGGGGGGCGGGACAGCGGGTGAGCAGTTCTTC. Its protein is CASSPGGGTAGEQFF.

In DNA form, the CDR3 reads TGTGCCAGCAGCGCCGGTCCAGGTCGGAATCAGCCCCAGCATTTT. Protein: CASSAGPGRNQPQHF. The chain joins TRBV5-5 to TRBJ1-5, with D unresolved. This CDR3 region has 15 residues. V lost 4 bases, J lost 4 bases, and 15 bases lay in between. Germline V CDR1 and CDR2: SGHKS, YYEKEE (reference sequence). Full variable domain (remainder filled in from reference TRBV5-5 and TRBJ1-5): DAGVTQSPTHLIKTRGQQVTLRCSPISGHKSVSWYQQVLGQGPQFIFQYYEKEERGRGNFPDRFSARQFPNYSSELNVNALLLGDSALYLCASSAGPGRNQPQHFGDGTRLSIL.